Following are 25 T cell receptor beta chains from one sample sequenced in a study of blood T cell repertoires in COVID-19. Method: immunoSEQ multiplex PCR; TCRdb's copy keeps in-frame clones and lacks some. The sample lists about 76,000 clones, approximately 84% occurring once. The sample was peripheral blood. The receptors come from a man aged 55 to 69 with COVID-19, enrolled during active disease.

J is TRBJ1-6 and V is TRBV19, with TRBD1 identical over 9 bases. The ends lost 7 bases at V and 10 bases at J; junction bases unmatched: 5. This CDR3 is 13 amino acids long. Germline V gene sequence: CDR1 LNHDA, CDR2 SQIVND (reference sequence). CDR3 in amino acids: CASNRDRVSPLHF. The CDR3 DNA reads as TGTGCCAGTAACAGGGACAGGGTCTCACCCCTCCACTTT.

To note about this clone: The junction departs from the called germline gene at one end, perhaps through a read error. This chain uses TRBV2 with TRBJ1-2; 7 nucleotides agree with TRBD1. The CDR3 covers 12 residues. Germline V CDR1 and CDR2: SNHLY, FYNNEI. CDR3 region: CASSGETGKSSF. The DNA of the CDR3 is TGTGCCAGCAGTGGGGAGACAGGGAAAAGCAGCTTC.

This clone has ten or more counts. The chain joins TRBV14 to TRBJ1-4; TRBD1 matches 7 bases. Germline V CDR1 and CDR2: SGHDN, FVKESK. J gave up 8 bases and V 0 bases, and 6 bases lay outside the gene matches. This CDR3 region has 15 residues. The CDR3 protein is CASSQETGRSEKLFF. The DNA of the CDR3 is TGTGCCAGCAGCCAAGAGACAGGGAGATCGGAAAAACTGTTTTTT.

The chain has TRBV11-3 and TRBJ2-7; 9 bases are shared with TRBD1. CDR1 and CDR2 from the germline V gene are SGHNT and YENEEA. This CDR3 spans 16 amino acids. The ends lost 1 base at V and 7 bases at J; junction bases unmatched: 11. CDR3 in amino acids: CASSLGADRGLREQYF. The CDR3 DNA sequence: TGTGCCAGCAGCTTAGGGGCCGACAGGGGGTTACGTGAGCAGTACTTC.

The rearrangement joins TRBV7-3 to TRBJ2-1; weak D call: TRBD2 (5 bases). This CDR3 is 15 amino acids long. V lost 1 base and J lost 0, with 7 bases in between. Germline-derived CDR1 and CDR2 are SGHTA and FQGTGA. The CDR3 reads CASSLRAGSYNEQFF. DNA of the CDR3: TGTGCCAGCAGCTTAAGGGCGGGCTCCTACAATGAGCAGTTCTTC.

The V gene is TRBV6-5, the J gene TRBJ1-5, with 8 bases aligning to TRBD1. The CDR3 totals 13 residues. Germline V gives CDR1 MNHEY, CDR2 SVGAGI. V was pared by 2 bases and J by 11 bases, with 5 bases of the junction left unmatched. CDR3 amino acids: CASSYGGQGSQHF. For the CDR3, the DNA is TGTGCCAGCAGTTACGGAGGACAGGGTTCCCAGCATTTT.

This chain connects TRBV7-9 to TRBJ2-1; TRBD2 aligns across 7 bases. CDR1 and CDR2 (germline): SEHNR, FQNEAQ (reference sequence). CDR3 length: 18 amino acids. The junction had 22 bases not matched to a gene; V was cut back by 4 bases and J by 10 bases. CDR3 residues: CASSSVLHGGFFGDEQFF. The CDR3 bases are TGTGCCAGCAGCTCGGTCCTCCACGGGGGGTTTTTCGGAGACGAGCAGTTCTTC.

The CDR3 DNA sequence: TGTGCCAGCAGCCGGGGGGACCCCGAAGAGCAGTTCTTC. Translation: CASSRGDPEEQFF. The chain employs TRBV7-3 and TRBJ2-1, with TRBD2 identical over 7 bases. V dropped 5 bases and J dropped 10; count of bases not matched to a gene: 8. The CDR3 contains 13 residues. Germline V gene data show CDR1 as SGHTA and CDR2 as FQGTGA.

The rearrangement links TRBV29-1 to TRBJ1-2; 9 bases are a match to TRBD1. Losses at the gene ends were 7 bases for V and 5 bases for J; bases not matched to a gene: 8. Germline V gene sequence: CDR1 SQVTM, CDR2 ANQGSEA. The CDR3 covers 13 residues. The DNA of the CDR3 is TGCAGCGGCGGGACAGGGTTAACATATGGCTACACCTTC. Encoded protein: CSGGTGLTYGYTF. The full variable domain, with the rest looked up from reference TRBV29-1 and TRBJ1-2, is SAVISQKPSRDICQRGTSLTIQCQVDSQVTMMFWYRQQPGQSLTLIATANQGSEATYESGFVIDKFPISRPNLTFSTLTVSNMSPEDSSIYLCSGGTGLTYGYTFGSGTRLTVV.

The chain couples TRBV6-5 to TRBJ2-7, with D possibly TRBD1 on 6 matching bases. Germline lookup yields CDR1 MNHEY and CDR2 SVGAGI. With 6 bases removed from V and 3 bases from J, the gap between germline ends came to 12 bases. The CDR3 covers 13 residues. CDR3 nucleotide sequence: TGTGCCAGCAGAAGACAGGAAAGCTACGAGCAGTACTTC. Amino acids: CASRRQESYEQYF.

The chain uses TRBV21-1 and TRBJ2-2; the DNA was not used to check the table's D call, TRBD1. TRBV21-1 is a pseudogene locus. This CDR3 region has 22 residues. CDR3 sequence: CASSKAPDSLAPELVRVSELFF. CDR3 coding DNA: TGTGCCAGCAGCAAAGCGCCGGACAGTTTAGCCCCGGAGCTAGTACGAGTTTCGGAGCTGTTTTTT.

This chain joins TRBV7-2 and TRBJ2-2; a possible D gene is TRBD2 (6 bases). The CDR3 contains 18 residues. The germline CDR1 and CDR2 sequences are SGHTA and FQGNSA. V lost 4 bases, J lost 6 bases, and 24 bases lay in between. Here the CDR3 DNA reads TGTGCCAGCAGCTCGTACTTACTAGCCCCGGGGTTGCCCGGGGAGCTGTTTTTT. Its protein is CASSSYLLAPGLPGELFF.

The chain couples TRBV4-1 to TRBJ1-6, with 7 bases fitting TRBD1. Germline values: CDR1 MGHRA, CDR2 YSYEKL. With 6 bases clipped from V and 8 bases from J, the junction kept 16 bases outside the gene matches. CDR3 length: 17 amino acids. The chain's CDR3 is CASSRGQALTNYSPLHF. In nucleotides, the CDR3 is TGCGCCAGCAGTCGCGGACAGGCCCTAACCAACTATTCACCCCTCCACTTT.

This chain links TRBV30 with TRBJ1-2, with D perhaps matching TRBD1 (6 bases). Germline CDR1 reads GTSNPN; CDR2 reads SVGIG (reference sequence). The CDR3 is made up of 11 amino acids. V lost 5 bases, J lost 8 bases, and 12 bases lay in between. This CDR3 is CAWEEGGGYTF. CDR3 sequence (DNA): TGTGCCTGGGAGGAAGGGGGAGGCTACACCTTC.

V and J are TRBV28 and TRBJ2-3; D possibly corresponds to TRBD2 (5 bases). Germline values: CDR1 MDHEN, CDR2 SYDVKM. With 10 bases removed from V and 0 bases from J, the gap between germline ends came to 14 bases. This CDR3 comprises 14 residues. In nucleotides, the CDR3 is TGTGCCACCGGAGCGGTTACTAGCACAGATACGCAGTATTTT. This sequence encodes CATGAVTSTDTQYF.

The genes are TRBV9 and TRBJ1-1; 8 nucleotides line up with TRBD1. The CDR3 spans 15 residues. CDR1 and CDR2 (germline): SGDLS, YYNGEE. V shed 3 bases, J shed 4 bases, and the junction held 8 bases outside the gene matches. The CDR3 reads CASSGRQGMGTEAFF. The CDR3 DNA reads as TGTGCCAGCAGCGGTAGACAGGGGATGGGCACTGAAGCTTTCTTT.

The gene calls are TRBV19 and TRBJ1-1; D is uncertain. The V end was cut by 5 bases, the J end by 1 base, with 17 bases between. Germline-derived CDR1 and CDR2 are LNHDA and SQIVND (reference sequence). The CDR3 extends over 16 amino acids. Written as DNA, the CDR3 is TGTGCCAGTAGTGTCCGAGTTGGGCAGGCGAACACTGAAGCTTTCTTT. Its protein is CASSVRVGQANTEAFF. Full variable domain (rest looked up from reference TRBV19 and TRBJ1-1): DGGITQSPKYLFRKEGQNVTLSCEQNLNHDAMYWYRQDPGQGLRLIYYSQIVNDFQKGDIAEGYSVSREKKESFPLTVTSAQKNPTAFYLCASSVRVGQANTEAFFGQGTRLTVV.

The chain links TRBV7-9 to TRBJ1-2, with D perhaps TRBD1 (6 bases). Germline loops: CDR1 SEHNR, CDR2 FQNEAQ (reference sequence). The CDR3 runs 15 residues. The V end was cut by 5 bases, the J end by 8 bases, with 21 bases between. The CDR3 loop is CASSNRDTPVKGYTF. CDR3 DNA sequence: TGTGCCAGCAGCAACCGGGACACTCCGGTGAAAGGCTACACCTTC.

This sequence joins TRBV19 and TRBJ1-3; D uncertain. Germline V gene data show CDR1 as LNHDA and CDR2 as SQIVND (reference sequence). Trimming took 2 bases from V and 0 from J, leaving 8 bases between them. CDR3 length: 15 amino acids. CDR3: CASSISVTSGNTIYF. CDR3 in DNA: TGTGCCAGTAGTATATCAGTAACCTCTGGAAACACCATATATTTT.

This clone was observed a few times. This chain joins TRBV5-1 and TRBJ2-3; 7 bases align to TRBD1. CDR3 length: 15 residues. Germline V gives CDR1 SGHRS, CDR2 YFSETQ. The J segment lost 4 bases and the V segment lost 0 bases, leaving 5 bases of the junction unmatched. DNA for the CDR3: TGCGCCAGCAGCTTGGAAGGGGGCAATGCAGATACGCAGTATTTT. Amino acid sequence: CASSLEGGNADTQYF.

This chain connects TRBV5-4 to TRBJ2-1; TRBD1 matches 9 bases. The CDR3 length is 14 residues. V lost 4 bases and J lost 6; bases outside the gene matches: 5. CDR1 is SGHNT and CDR2 is YYREEE in the germline V gene (reference sequence). The CDR3 sequence is CASSRQGVFNEQFF. The CDR3 DNA reads TGTGCCAGCAGCCGACAGGGGGTATTCAATGAGCAGTTCTTC.

The gene calls are TRBV5-1 and TRBJ1-1, with TRBD1 as a possible D gene (5 bases). The germline V gene encodes CDR1 SGHRS and CDR2 YFSETQ. The CDR3 consists of 14 residues. V was trimmed by 7 bases and J by 0 bases, leaving 13 bases between them. This chain's CDR3 is CASGQAGMNTEAFF. DNA for the CDR3: TGCGCCAGCGGCCAGGCAGGGATGAACACTGAAGCTTTCTTT.

The chain links TRBV5-6 to TRBJ2-7; 9 bases agree with TRBD1. J lost 5 bases, V lost 4 bases, and 4 bases had no gene match. CDR1 is SGHDT, CDR2 YYEEEE, per germline. The CDR3 is 13 amino acids. CDR3 residues: CASSMGDRDEQYF. CDR3 nucleotide sequence: TGTGCCAGCAGCATGGGGGACAGGGACGAGCAGTACTTC.

This chain connects TRBV5-1 to TRBJ2-7, with D perhaps TRBD1 (6 bases). The CDR3 consists of 13 residues. Trimming pared 3 bases from V and 2 bases from J, leaving 9 bases between. CDR1 and CDR2 from the germline V gene are SGHRS and YFSETQ. The CDR3 nucleotides read TGCGCCAGCAGCTATGGGGGCACCTACGAGCAGTACTTC. Translating it yields CASSYGGTYEQYF.

The chain carries TRBV5-1 and TRBJ2-1; 9 positions agree with TRBD2. The J segment lost 3 bases and the V segment lost 4 bases, leaving 2 bases of the junction unmatched. Germline CDR1 and CDR2: SGHRS and YFSETQ. This CDR3 region has 14 residues. CDR3 loop: CASSLAGSYNEQFF. Written as DNA, the CDR3 is TGCGCCAGCAGCCTAGCGGGGAGCTACAATGAGCAGTTCTTC.